This T cell receptor beta chain comes out of a study of cytomegalovirus exposure and HLA in healthy donors. Overall study: An early release of data contained roughly 90 million unique TCRs, which came from HLA-typed donors.

The CDR3 runs 11 residues. The V gene's germline CDR1 is SNHLY and CDR2 FYNNEI. Trimming took off 6 bases at V and 10 bases at J, with 10 bases between the two ends. Whole-study results and caveats: A later analysis reported that several of the most significant clusters appeared to be linked to common viral pathogens, among them Epstein-Barr virus. The study assumed roughly uniform donor sequencing depth for presence/absence analyses.

This clone has a handful of counts. The antigen is unknown. 13 Jbeta primers and 60 Vbeta primers were used for the PCR. The protocol was immunoSEQ multiplex PCR, while the TCRdb copy is restricted to in-frame clones and leaves out a portion. The top ten clones hold about 1.5% of a sample with around 140,000 clones, approximately 77% of them seen once. The source is a woman in her 40s in good health and CMV-seronegative. V and J are TRBV2 and TRBJ2-4; D gene ambiguous. The sample was PBMCs. The CDR3 DNA reads as TGTGCCAGCAGCCCCAGAGGAATTCAGTACTTC. This codes for CASSPRGIQYF.